The 5 T cell receptor beta chains reported below all come from one sample, sequenced in a study of T cell responses to AZD1222 COVID-19 vaccine. Sequencing was performed with immunoSEQ multiplex PCR; in TCRdb, only in-frame clones are kept and a portion is missing. There are some 150,000 clones in the sample; around 90% occur only once, and under 7% lies in the top ten. Sequencing was performed on peripheral blood, taken 28 days after the second dose of the MenACWY control vaccine. The receptor set was obtained from an adult who received the MenACWY meningococcal vaccine as a control.

The chain uses TRBV10-3 and TRBJ1-1, with 11 positions matching TRBD1. This CDR3 comprises 20 residues. The V gene's germline CDR1 is ENHRY and CDR2 SYGVKD. V lost 3 bases and J lost 1; bases outside the gene matches: 16. The CDR3 nucleotides read TGTGCCATCAGTGACAGGACAGGGGGCGAGAAGTGGGGAGGGAACACTGAAGCTTTCTTT. It encodes CAISDRTGGEKWGGNTEAFF.

The table lists this clone with a count of one. J is TRBJ1-5 and V is TRBV30; no reliable D call. V lost 0 bases to trimming and J lost 0 bases, with 9 bases between them. There are 15 residues in the CDR3. Germline V CDR1 and CDR2: GTSNPN, SVGIG (reference sequence). In nucleotides, the CDR3 is TGTGCCTGGAGTGTATCCGGGCCTAGCAATCAGCCCCAGCATTTT. This gives the protein CAWSVSGPSNQPQHF.

V usage is TRBV9 and J usage is TRBJ2-2, with a tentative D call TRBD1 (6 bases). Looked up from germline, CDR1 is SGDLS and CDR2 is YYNGEE. CDR3 length: 19 residues. Trimming took 1 base from V and 6 from J, leaving 25 bases between them. The CDR3 loop reads CASSVPLGAEPSPPGELFF. DNA for the CDR3: TGTGCCAGCAGCGTACCACTGGGGGCAGAGCCGTCCCCTCCCGGGGAGCTGTTTTTT.

The rearrangement joins TRBV6-5 to TRBJ1-4, with no clear D. The CDR3 spans 14 residues. Trimming removed 2 bases at V and 8 bases at J, with 12 bases between. The germline V gene encodes CDR1 MNHEY and CDR2 SVGAGI. CDR3 nucleotide sequence: TGTGCCAGCAGTTACAATGGGGTTCAGGAAAAACTGTTTTTT. Residues: CASSYNGVQEKLFF.

Concerning this clone: A junction boundary mismatches the germline segment, possibly from a read error. In DNA, the CDR3 is TGTGCCAGCATTCCGTCTGGGGACAGAAGTTTTGTGGTCTTC. Its protein is CASIPSGDRSFVVF. The V and J genes are TRBV2 and TRBJ2-7, with TRBD1 matching 7 bases. Germline V gene sequence: CDR1 SNHLY, CDR2 FYNNEI. This CDR3 comprises 14 residues.